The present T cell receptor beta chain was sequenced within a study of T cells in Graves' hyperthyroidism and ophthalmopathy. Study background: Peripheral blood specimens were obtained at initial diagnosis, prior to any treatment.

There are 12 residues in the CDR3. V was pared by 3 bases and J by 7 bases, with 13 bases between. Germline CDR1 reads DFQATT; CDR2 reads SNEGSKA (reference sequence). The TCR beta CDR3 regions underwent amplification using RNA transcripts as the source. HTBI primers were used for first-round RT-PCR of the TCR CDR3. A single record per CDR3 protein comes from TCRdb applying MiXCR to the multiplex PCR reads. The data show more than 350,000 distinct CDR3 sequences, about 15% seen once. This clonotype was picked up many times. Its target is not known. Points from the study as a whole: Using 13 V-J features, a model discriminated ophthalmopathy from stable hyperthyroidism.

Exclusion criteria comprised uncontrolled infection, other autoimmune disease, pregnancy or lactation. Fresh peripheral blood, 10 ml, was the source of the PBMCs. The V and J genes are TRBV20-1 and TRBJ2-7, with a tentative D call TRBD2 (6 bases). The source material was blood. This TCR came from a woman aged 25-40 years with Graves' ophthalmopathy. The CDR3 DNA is TGCAGTGCTAGCCTCCGGCGGGATGAGCAGTACTTC. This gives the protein CSASLRRDEQYF.